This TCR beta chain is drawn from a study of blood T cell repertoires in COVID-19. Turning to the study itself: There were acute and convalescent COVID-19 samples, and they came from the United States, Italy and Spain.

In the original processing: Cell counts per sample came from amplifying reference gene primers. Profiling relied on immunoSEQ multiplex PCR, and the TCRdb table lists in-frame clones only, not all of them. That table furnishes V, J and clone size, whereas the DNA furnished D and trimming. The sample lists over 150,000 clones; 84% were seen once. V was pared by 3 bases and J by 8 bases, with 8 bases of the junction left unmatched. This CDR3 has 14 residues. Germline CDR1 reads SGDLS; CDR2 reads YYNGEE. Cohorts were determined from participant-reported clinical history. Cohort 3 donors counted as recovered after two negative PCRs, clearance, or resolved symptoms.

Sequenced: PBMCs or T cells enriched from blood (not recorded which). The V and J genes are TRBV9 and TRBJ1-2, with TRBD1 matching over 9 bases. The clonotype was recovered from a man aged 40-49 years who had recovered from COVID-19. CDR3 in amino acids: CASSAGQGFVGYTF. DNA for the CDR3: TGTGCCAGCAGCGCCGGACAGGGGTTTGTCGGCTACACCTTC.